This is a list of T cell receptor beta chains from one sample in a study of blood T cell repertoires in COVID-19. This table comes from immunoSEQ multiplex PCR, and its TCRdb copy is limited to in-frame clones, with some not included. The sample records 150,000 or so clones, about 81% being singletons. The sequenced sample consisted of peripheral blood. The receptors here all came from a woman over 75 with acute or convalescent COVID-19. The CDR3 runs from the conserved cysteine through the conserved F or W. Each record gives: CDR3 protein, CDR3 DNA, clone size, J gene, V gene, D gene. D genes are given only for firm matches. Size values are once, few and many counts, or a class for expanded clones, and some rows have none.

CDR3aa: CASSLVSSGRVPYEQYF
CDR3nt: TGCGCCAGCAGCTTGGTGTCTAGCGGGAGGGTTCCCTACGAGCAGTACTTC
abundance: .
j_gene: TRBJ2-7
v_gene: TRBV5-1
d_gene: TRBD2

CDR3aa: CASSQDLSGSADTQYF
CDR3nt: TGTGCCAGCAGCCAAGATCTTAGCGGGAGCGCAGATACGCAGTATTTT
abundance: .
j_gene: TRBJ2-3
v_gene: TRBV4-2
d_gene: TRBD2

CDR3aa: CASSPRGQGSGTEAFF
CDR3nt: TGTGCCAGCAGCCCGCGAGGACAGGGATCGGGCACTGAAGCTTTCTTT
abundance: .
j_gene: TRBJ1-1
v_gene: TRBV6-2/TRBV6-3
d_gene: TRBD1

CDR3aa: CATSRMTSGDTDTQYF
CDR3nt: TGTGCCACCAGCAGGATGACTAGCGGGGACACAGATACGCAGTATTTT
abundance: .
j_gene: TRBJ2-3
v_gene: TRBV15
d_gene: TRBD2

CDR3aa: CASTDYGEYNEQFF
CDR3nt: TGTGCCAGCACGGACTATGGGGAGTATAATGAGCAGTTCTTC
abundance: .
j_gene: TRBJ2-1
v_gene: TRBV28
d_gene: .

CDR3aa: CASSLSGVETQYF
CDR3nt: TGTGCCAGCAGCTTATCCGGGGTAGAGACCCAGTACTTC
abundance: .
j_gene: TRBJ2-5
v_gene: TRBV7-8
d_gene: .

CDR3aa: CASSLMGRSDGYTF
CDR3nt: TGTGCCAGCAGCTTAATGGGCAGATCGGATGGCTACACCTTC
abundance: .
j_gene: TRBJ1-2
v_gene: TRBV7-2
d_gene: .

CDR3aa: CASSYSSGAGSNEQFF
CDR3nt: TGTGCCAGCAGTTACTCATCCGGAGCGGGAAGCAATGAGCAGTTCTTC
abundance: .
j_gene: TRBJ2-1
v_gene: TRBV6-2/TRBV6-3
d_gene: TRBD2

CDR3aa: CASSLAFASGFLNEQFF
CDR3nt: TGCGCCAGCAGCTTGGCCTTCGCTAGCGGGTTCCTCAATGAGCAGTTCTTC
abundance: .
j_gene: TRBJ2-1
v_gene: TRBV5-1
d_gene: TRBD2

CDR3aa: CASRSWDGSEAFF
CDR3nt: TGTGCCAGCAGAAGTTGGGATGGGAGTGAAGCTTTCTTT
abundance: .
j_gene: TRBJ1-1
v_gene: TRBV6-5
d_gene: .

CDR3aa: CASSPRQGPTYEQYF
CDR3nt: TGTGCCAGCAGCCCCCGACAGGGACCTACCTACGAGCAGTACTTC
abundance: .
j_gene: TRBJ2-7
v_gene: TRBV7-6
d_gene: TRBD1

CDR3aa: CASSAQQGIYGYTF
CDR3nt: TGTGCCAGCAGTGCTCAACAGGGGATCTATGGCTACACCTTC
abundance: .
j_gene: TRBJ1-2
v_gene: TRBV2
d_gene: TRBD1

CDR3aa: CASSLGTRGTGYGYTF
CDR3nt: TGTGCCAGCAGCTTGGGGACCAGGGGTACAGGCTATGGCTACACCTTC
abundance: once
j_gene: TRBJ1-2
v_gene: TRBV5-6
d_gene: .

CDR3aa: CASSPGTDTYNEQFF
CDR3nt: TGTGCTAGCAGCCCCGGGACAGATACCTACAATGAGCAGTTCTTC
abundance: .
j_gene: TRBJ2-1
v_gene: TRBV7-7
d_gene: TRBD1

CDR3aa: CASSLSAANTEAFF
CDR3nt: TGTGCCAGCAGCTTAAGCGCGGCGAACACTGAAGCTTTCTTT
abundance: .
j_gene: TRBJ1-1
v_gene: TRBV7-9
d_gene: .

CDR3aa: CASSLQLRGGYTF
CDR3nt: TGTGCCAGCAGCTTACAACTTCGCGGTGGCTACACCTTC
abundance: .
j_gene: TRBJ1-2
v_gene: TRBV13
d_gene: .

CDR3aa: CASSGIQGDRVNYGYTF
CDR3nt: TGTGCCAGCAGTGGTATTCAGGGGGACAGGGTCAACTATGGCTACACCTTC
abundance: .
j_gene: TRBJ1-2
v_gene: TRBV2
d_gene: TRBD1

CDR3aa: CAISDGQGSIQYF
CDR3nt: TGTGCCATCAGTGACGGACAGGGGAGCATTCAGTACTTC
abundance: .
j_gene: TRBJ2-4
v_gene: TRBV10-3
d_gene: TRBD1

CDR3aa: CASSYGQGAGYTF
CDR3nt: TGTGCCAGCAGTTACGGGCAGGGGGCTGGCTACACCTTC
abundance: .
j_gene: TRBJ1-2
v_gene: TRBV6-5
d_gene: TRBD1

CDR3aa: CASSLRDRRHNEQFF
CDR3nt: TGCGCCAGCAGCCTCCGGGACAGGAGACACAATGAGCAGTTCTTC
abundance: .
j_gene: TRBJ2-1
v_gene: TRBV23-1
d_gene: TRBD1

CDR3aa: CSASGRRGPSGELFF
CDR3nt: TGCAGTGCTAGTGGTCGCAGGGGGCCGTCCGGGGAGCTGTTTTTT
abundance: .
j_gene: TRBJ2-2
v_gene: TRBV20-1
d_gene: TRBD1

CDR3aa: CASSPGLAGRNEQFF
CDR3nt: TGCGCCAGCAGCCCCGGACTAGCGGGGCGCAATGAGCAGTTCTTC
abundance: .
j_gene: TRBJ2-1
v_gene: TRBV4-1
d_gene: TRBD2